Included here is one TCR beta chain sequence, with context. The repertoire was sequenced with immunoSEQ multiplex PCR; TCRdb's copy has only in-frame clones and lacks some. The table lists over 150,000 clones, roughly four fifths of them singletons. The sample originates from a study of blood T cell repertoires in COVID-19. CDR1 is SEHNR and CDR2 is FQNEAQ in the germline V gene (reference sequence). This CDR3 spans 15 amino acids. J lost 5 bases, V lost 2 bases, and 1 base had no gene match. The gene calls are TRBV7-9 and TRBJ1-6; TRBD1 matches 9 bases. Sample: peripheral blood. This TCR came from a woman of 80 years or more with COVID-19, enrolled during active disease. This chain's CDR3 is CASSLRTGDNSPLHF. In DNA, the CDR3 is TGTGCCAGCAGCTTACGGACAGGGGATAATTCACCCCTCCACTTT.